This T cell receptor (beta chain) was captured in a study of blood T cell repertoires in COVID-19. V trimming: 5 bases; J trimming: 5 bases; junction bases outside the gene matches: 9. The CDR3 contains 16 residues. Germline lookup yields CDR1 MDHEN and CDR2 SYDVKM. Per the authors' pipeline: Nucleated cell number was recorded as an estimate derived from reference gene primer amplification. The table came from immunoSEQ multiplex PCR; TCRdb's copy has only in-frame clones and leaves some out. V and J calls plus clone size are reproduced from that table; the DNA served to infer D and trimming. The table lists under 200,000 clones, 80% to 85% of them singletons.

This TCR was recovered from a man aged 18 to 29 with active or convalescent COVID-19. The specimen sequenced was peripheral blood. The chain links TRBV28 to TRBJ2-3; TRBD2 aligns across 11 bases. The CDR3 spells CASSPQLAGVEDTQYF. CDR3 nucleotides: TGTGCCAGCAGTCCCCAACTAGCGGGAGTGGAAGATACGCAGTATTTT. Complete variable domain (other parts from reference TRBV28 and TRBJ2-3): DVKVTQSSRYLVKRTGEKVFLECVQDMDHENMFWYRQDPGLGLRLIYFSYDVKMKEKGDIPEGYSVSREKKERFSLILESASTNQTSMYLCASSPQLAGVEDTQYFGPGTRLTVL.